The T cell receptor (beta chain) under discussion was sequenced for a study of T cell responses to AZD1222 COVID-19 vaccine. Sequencing was performed with immunoSEQ multiplex PCR; in TCRdb, only in-frame clones are kept and a portion is missing. The table lists 90,000 to 150,000 clones, 88% of them singletons. Notes on this clone: The antigen remains undetermined.

Trimming took 0 bases from V and 0 from J, leaving 3 bases between them. This CDR3 comprises 15 residues. CDR1 is SEHNR, CDR2 FQNEAQ, per germline (reference sequence). The study's findings and limits: Spike-specific TCR breadth and depth went up after people got two AZD1222 doses.

Sequencing used peripheral blood, obtained on day 0 of AZD1222 vaccination. This sequence joins TRBV7-9 and TRBJ2-6; D is uncertain. The clonotype comes from an adult in good health. The CDR3 DNA sequence: TGTGCCAGCAGCTTAGCGGCCTCTGGGGCCAACGTCCTGACTTTC. It is translated as CASSLAASGANVLTF.